The rows below give T cell receptor beta chains drawn from one sample of a study of blood T cell repertoires in COVID-19. Repertoires were generated with immunoSEQ multiplex PCR, while TCRdb's copy carries only in-frame clones and drops some. The sample has fewer than 350,000 clones; approximately 90% are singletons. Sample: PBMCs or T cells enriched from blood (not recorded which). All receptors derive from a woman aged 25 to 39 with acute COVID-19. Each CDR3 is given with its conserved first and last residue. Each record gives: J gene, V gene, CDR3 protein.

TRBJ2-3	TRBV6-6	CASSQTSGRNTDTQYF
TRBJ1-1	TRBV28	CASSLSQGSSTEAFF
TRBJ2-1	TRBV6-4	CASRETGTGGSYNEQFF
TRBJ2-1	TRBV7-7	CASSLDGGPYNEQFF
TRBJ2-3	TRBV24-1	CATSDTRTGPDTQYF
TRBJ2-2	TRBV28	CASSFPSSSTGELFF
TRBJ2-1	TRBV5-1	CASGGEGTWSYNEQFF
TRBJ2-7	TRBV27	CASSLGASGTREQYF
TRBJ2-1	TRBV28	CASSLEGRGSYNEQFF
TRBJ2-1	TRBV19	CASSITFSDSRANEQFF
TRBJ2-1	TRBV7-2	CASSLWEGLYNEQFF
TRBJ2-3	TRBV10-3	CAISETGSSGSAADTQYF
TRBJ2-1	TRBV29-1	CSVYQGYYNEQFF
TRBJ2-1	TRBV12-5	CASGATEALYNEQFF
TRBJ2-7	TRBV12-3/TRBV12-4	CASSRPGYEQYF
TRBJ1-5	TRBV29-1	CSGRTGRGVGNQPQHF
TRBJ2-2	TRBV19	CASSLGQGISTGELFF
TRBJ2-7	TRBV2	CATGGTLSYEQYF
TRBJ2-3	TRBV9	CASSPLGTSGSADTQYF
TRBJ1-6	TRBV6-5	CASGDRGPGNSPLHF
TRBJ2-7	TRBV28	CASSLSQPGLYYEQYF
TRBJ1-5	TRBV19	CASSDTSNQPQHF
TRBJ1-5	TRBV30	CACDRGSGNQPQHF
TRBJ1-2	TRBV30	CAWSVQGETGYTF
TRBJ1-1	TRBV5-1	CASSVTQGWGTEAFF
TRBJ2-3	TRBV2	CASSSGLASDTQYF
TRBJ2-6	TRBV20-1	CSASGGERTGANVLTF
TRBJ2-7	TRBV28	CASSTPGYEQYF
TRBJ2-7	TRBV11-1	CASSQTSGLGEQYF
TRBJ1-6	TRBV2	CASSVGGSSYNSPLHF
TRBJ2-7	TRBV5-4	CASSSSTGLARREQYF
TRBJ2-7	TRBV19	CASSAGTDHSYEQYF
TRBJ2-7	TRBV5-8	CASDLVERYEQYF
TRBJ2-7	TRBV27	CASSTSTYEQYF
TRBJ1-4	TRBV6-5	CASSYSGRTNEKLFF
TRBJ2-2	TRBV11-3	CASSSSGRNTGELFF
TRBJ1-1	TRBV5-4	CASNRGTGEAFF
TRBJ1-5	TRBV21-1	CASSGVGNQPQHF
TRBJ1-2	TRBV7-9	CASSYGDSADGYTF
TRBJ2-2	TRBV29-1	CSVGATDGELFF
TRBJ1-3	TRBV21-1	CASSTPNGNTIYF
TRBJ2-1	TRBV28	CASLSGTSGVNEQFF